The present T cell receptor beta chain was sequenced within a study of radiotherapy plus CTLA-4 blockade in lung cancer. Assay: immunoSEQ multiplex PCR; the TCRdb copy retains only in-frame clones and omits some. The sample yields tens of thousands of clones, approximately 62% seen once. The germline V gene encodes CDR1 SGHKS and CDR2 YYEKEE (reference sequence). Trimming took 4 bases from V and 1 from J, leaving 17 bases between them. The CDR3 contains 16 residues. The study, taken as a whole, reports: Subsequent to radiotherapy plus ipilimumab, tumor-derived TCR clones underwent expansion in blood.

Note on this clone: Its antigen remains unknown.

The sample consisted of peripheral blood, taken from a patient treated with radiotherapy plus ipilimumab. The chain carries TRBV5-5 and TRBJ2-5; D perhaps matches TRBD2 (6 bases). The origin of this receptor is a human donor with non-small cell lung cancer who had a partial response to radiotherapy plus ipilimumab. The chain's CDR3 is CASSPGRGNPQETQYF. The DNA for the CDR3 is TGTGCCAGCAGCCCGGGGCGCGGGAACCCCCAAGAGACCCAGTACTTC.